The T cell receptor beta chain described here comes from a study of kidney transplant recipient with SARS-CoV-2 infection. This CDR3 comprises 15 residues. Germline V gene sequence: CDR1 DFQATT, CDR2 SNEGSKA (reference sequence). V lost 0 bases and J lost 4, with 15 bases in between. Via MiXCR, TCRdb re-called the reads, giving one row per CDR3 protein. The repertoire holds 200,000 to 300,000 distinct CDR3 sequences, with around 26% as singletons. Ten or more counts support this clonotype. The chain joins TRBV20-1 to TRBJ1-1, with D perhaps TRBD1 (5 bases). The material sequenced was a blood sample, taken at baseline and on day 111 from a kidney transplant recipient. The sequence was obtained from a male patient in his thirties who had COVID-19 and was a kidney transplant recipient. The graft donor may have given rise to some T cells. CDR3 in amino acids: CSARDLRGEGTEAFF. The DNA of the CDR3 is TGCAGTGCTAGAGATCTTCGGGGGGAGGGCACTGAAGCTTTCTTT.